The text below deals with one TCR beta chain. What this receptor recognizes is not known. There are no base qualities to consult, and no much larger clone falls within one base. Spanning cysteine to phenylalanine, the CDR3 consists of 16 amino acids. Of the read, only the CDR3 DNA is kept; its 48 bases are in frame from base 1. CDR1 is given as SGHTA and CDR2 as FQGNSA, both from the germline V gene. Trimming accounts for 5 bases at V and 4 bases at J, while the number of junction bases matched to no gene is 8. Libraries were prepared through the immunoSEQ multiplex PCR assay. The multiplex PCR relied on a mix of 60 forward primers for TCR Vbeta segments and 13 reverse primers for TCR Jbeta segments. Amplification of the CDR3 region of rearranged TCR beta genes was performed with a multiplex PCR assay on genomic DNA. Amplified TCR beta libraries were sequenced as 87-base-pair reads on the Illumina HiSeq System. The authors processed their data as follows. A later analysis counted approximately 76 million unique TCR beta chains across the 650 to 700 repertoires, and some 11 million of these chains were shared by at least two donors. Raw reads were error-corrected and collapsed into unique sequences by a nearest-neighbor algorithm in which closely related sequences were merged to remove PCR and sequencing errors. CDR3 sequences were aligned to IMGT reference sequences to assign V, D and J gene segments. For a sequence to be retained, a match of at least six nucleotides to both a V gene segment and a J gene segment was required. A rearrangement counted as productive if the CDR3 had no stop codons and remained in frame with V and J, and every other rearrangement counted as non-productive. CDR3 was defined by IMGT convention, running from the second conserved V-encoded cysteine to the conserved J-encoded phenylalanine. In an earlier analysis of approximately 590 of the donors, sequences lacking an unambiguous match to a single V gene segment were excluded. In an earlier analysis of several hundred of the donors, V segments were called functional above 56.7% productive rearrangements and were called segregating when the between-donor standard deviation exceeded 5%. A statistical classification framework was developed to diagnose cytomegalovirus status using the catalog of TCR beta chain sequences. In a later analysis, V and J genes were assigned by comparing TCR nucleotide sequences against IMGT/GENE-DB human TR gene sequences. Using the TCRdist pipeline, a later analysis assigned CDR3 sequences along with most-parsimonious VDJ recombination scenarios. In a later analysis, each TCR beta chain was defined by its CDR3 amino acid sequence together with its V-gene family, and reads without a unique V-gene family were excluded. As a way to deal with suspected cross-contamination and a sequencing artifact, a later analysis dropped nearly 600 nucleotide sequences that were highly shared and had low generation probability. In a later analysis, a clonal expansion index for each public chain was calculated from normalized within-repertoire ranks of inferred template counts. A later analysis computed generation probabilities with a VDJ recombination model fitted to out-of-frame rearrangements, and checked the results against IGoR. Hypergeometric tests were used in a later analysis to score TCR-TCR, TCR-HLA and TCR-CMV co-occurrence, with a repertoire-size bias correction applied to the TCR pairs. In a later analysis, false discovery rates were estimated by permuting HLA or CMV assignments 20 times. A later analysis grouped co-occurring TCRs with DBSCAN, adding TCRdist sequence similarity when clustering within HLA-allele-positive subsets. Co-occurrence clustering excluded repertoires with fewer than 30,000 or more than 120,000 public chains, plus five with anomalous nucleotide sharing. TCRdb's version of the immuneACCESS table is confined to in-frame rearrangements and falls short of the full clone set. An unresolved V gene accounts for under half of the shortfall where checked; the remainder is of unknown origin. The V and J calls and the clone size are those of that table, but D and trimming were determined from the DNA. The sample contains approximately 90,000 clones, over 70% of them found a single time. More than 2.5% of the sample lies in the top ten.

The data derive from a study of cytomegalovirus exposure and HLA in healthy donors (dated by TCRdb to the late 2010s). With respect to the entire study: According to an earlier analysis of a few hundred of the donors, some 180 million T cells yielded 117 million unique TCR beta sequences and about 300 Gb of sequence data. About 280 gigabases of sequencing data and tens of millions of unique TCR sequences made up an early release that covered 500 to 700 HLA-typed donors. The genetic ancestry cluster associated with self-reported Caucasian donors included about 84% of the approximately 430 genotyped donors. The study aimed to test whether signatures of past pathogen exposure could be identified by cataloging public T cell receptors. The study used immunosequencing to profile the T cell repertoires of several hundred subjects and linked those repertoires to cytomegalovirus serostatus. Besides the first cohort of hundreds of subjects, a separate validation cohort made up of roughly 120 different subjects was used. To predict cytomegalovirus infection status, the study brought together high-throughput TCR immunosequencing, statistical association of individual TCRs with disease status, and machine learning. A later analysis re-analyzed previously published TCR beta repertoires from 666 donors and added high-resolution HLA genotyping to study TCR occurrence patterns. In the later analysis, no new phenotypic data were used to find candidate immune exposures; instead, reliance was placed on TCR beta sequences and their occurrence across donors. To decide whether each TCR beta V gene segment behaved as functional or pseudogenic, an earlier analysis of approximately 590 of the donors relied on high-throughput TCR beta sequencing. Donor age, sex, ethnicity and CMV serostatus were compiled alongside the repertoire data. A later genetic analysis took genome-wide SNP genotypes for about 55% of the 666 donors and used that subset as a discovery cohort. All discovery cohort repertoires had been generated on a single sequencing platform. Both class I and class II loci were covered by HLA typing, at four-digit resolution. Typing coverage varied by locus: about 620-630 donors for A, B, C, DRB1 and DQB1; more than 500 for DQA1; about 570 for DPA1; around 450 for DPB1. Because of strong linkage in the cohort, 4 to 6 DR-DQ haplotypes were treated as single units for association and clustering. Among approximately 370 genotyped donors of the cohort, an average of around 220,000 unique TCR beta nucleotide sequences was sequenced per donor, of which roughly 17% were non-productive. What the authors observed across the whole study: Several of the top co-occurrence clusters appeared to be linked to parvovirus B19, influenza, CMV and Epstein-Barr virus, according to a later analysis. In an earlier analysis of approximately 600 of the donors, most TCR beta V segments were observed in productive rearrangements about 87% or about 30% of the time, broadly matching IMGT annotations. The 87-base-pair reads could not distinguish some IMGT-functional V segments, including TRBV6-2 and TRBV6-3, so those segments were excluded. Only TCR beta chains were sequenced in this cohort, and the absence of alpha or paired-chain data limited detectable features. Specific HLA alleles were associated with over 15,000 TCR beta sequences at a false discovery rate of 0.05 in a later analysis. The study listed 164 TCR beta chains as associated with cytomegalovirus. In a later analysis, HLA-associated TCR beta chains were found to be more clonally expanded and to have lower generation probabilities than equally common non-associated chains. The earlier analysis of about 600 of the donors excluded some 15 rarely observed V segments, including chromosome 9 orphons, because counts were too low. A group of highly shared sequence variants was considered likely to be a technical artifact of the sequencing pipeline. In both the original and validation cohorts, the classifier was reported to diagnose cytomegalovirus status with high specificity and sensitivity. Roughly uniform sequencing depth across donors was assumed in presence/absence analyses, although this assumption may not hold. V-gene and J-gene trimming of TCR beta chains was associated with a missense DCLRE1C variant in a later genetic analysis, and the association was replicated in an independent cohort. In vitro tests confirmed that a few of the cytomegalovirus-associated TCR beta chains recognize cytomegalovirus antigens. Assigning TCR associations to individual alleles was difficult when HLA alleles, especially DR and DQ, strongly co-occurred. A further reported finding was that TCR beta sequences accurately predicted the HLA-A and HLA-B alleles for most subjects in the first cohort. Across donors, most TCR sequences were observed very rarely, whereas some public TCRs were present in many individuals. Compared with the approximately 700-donor mean, donors in an Asian-associated ancestry cluster had fewer N-insertions in productive TCRs, according to a later genetic analysis. For the cohort, immune exposure information was limited to CMV serostatus. According to the authors, the approach could potentially be generalized to other disease states and immunological phenotypes. In a later analysis, most CMV-associated TCR beta chains were found to appear HLA-restricted, with HLA associations seemingly driven largely by CMV exposure. In a later analysis, TCR association rates were found to vary across HLA loci, with the most associated TCRs seen for DRB1 alleles and the fewest for HLA-C alleles. Because HLA typing was missing for some donors at each locus, association tests included only the typed subset. Correlated functional status among segregating V segments might be attributable to linkage disequilibrium, but an unknown experimental factor could not be ruled out.

In total, around 600 healthy bone marrow donors made up the cohort. All cohort members were sampled while nominally healthy, although unrecorded immune exposures were likely present. The donor tested CMV seronegative, placing the donor among the 300 to 400 seronegative members of the cohort. A peripheral blood sample was collected from each donor, and TCR beta sequencing was performed on peripheral blood mononuclear cells. The Qiagen DNeasy Blood Extraction Kit was used to extract genomic DNA from the blood cell samples. The chain is assembled from TRBV7-2 and TRBJ2-3, and TRBD2 aligns with 11 junction nucleotides. The sequencing sample was made of PBMCs. The source is a man aged 35-49 years in good health and CMV-seronegative. The CDR3 is CASSPPRLAGSDTQYF. Here is the DNA: TGTGCCAGCAGCCCACCCCGACTAGCGGGGTCAGATACGCAGTATTTT.